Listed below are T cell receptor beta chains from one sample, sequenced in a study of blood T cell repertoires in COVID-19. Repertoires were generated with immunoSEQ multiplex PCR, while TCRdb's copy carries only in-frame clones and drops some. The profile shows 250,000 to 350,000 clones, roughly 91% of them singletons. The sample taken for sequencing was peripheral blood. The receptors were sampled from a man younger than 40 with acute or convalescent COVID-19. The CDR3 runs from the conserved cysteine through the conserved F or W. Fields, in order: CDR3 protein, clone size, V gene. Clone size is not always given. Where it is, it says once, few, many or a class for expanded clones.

CDR3 protein: CASSRPRLTQETQYF
clone size: -
V gene: TRBV7-9

CDR3 protein: CASSVAVNTEAFF
clone size: -
V gene: TRBV9

CDR3 protein: CASSGAAGSTIYF
clone size: -
V gene: TRBV6-5

CDR3 protein: CASSVGRGQPQHF
clone size: -
V gene: TRBV19

CDR3 protein: CATSRPAGSEPQHF
clone size: -
V gene: TRBV15

CDR3 protein: CASSDPWGGSGDEQFF
clone size: -
V gene: TRBV2

CDR3 protein: CASSPFSQGRNSPLHF
clone size: -
V gene: TRBV5-6

CDR3 protein: CASSLAATASGTEQYF
clone size: -
V gene: TRBV7-2

CDR3 protein: CASSQFTGTGSQPQHF
clone size: -
V gene: TRBV4-1

CDR3 protein: CASSMYGGLSNQPQHF
clone size: -
V gene: TRBV19

CDR3 protein: CASSPLGQGLNEQFF
clone size: -
V gene: TRBV18

CDR3 protein: CASSIRGNTGELFF
clone size: -
V gene: TRBV19

CDR3 protein: CASSYTGPTEAFF
clone size: -
V gene: TRBV6-5

CDR3 protein: CASSPGQPFYGYTF
clone size: -
V gene: TRBV5-6

CDR3 protein: CASSSPYSGANVLTF
clone size: -
V gene: TRBV11-2

CDR3 protein: CASSHASGSNEQFF
clone size: -
V gene: TRBV3-1/TRBV3-2

CDR3 protein: CASSLVTGSRNEQFF
clone size: once
V gene: TRBV7-6

CDR3 protein: CASSFRVRDYEQYF
clone size: -
V gene: TRBV11-2

CDR3 protein: CATGTYSYEQYF
clone size: -
V gene: TRBV27

CDR3 protein: CAISESNSLNSPLHF
clone size: -
V gene: TRBV10-3

CDR3 protein: CASSLFNSGNTIYF
clone size: -
V gene: TRBV28

CDR3 protein: CASSLEGQAYGYTF
clone size: -
V gene: TRBV5-8

CDR3 protein: CASSLVAGTDNEQFF
clone size: -
V gene: TRBV7-7

CDR3 protein: CASSEGQGDFGYTF
clone size: -
V gene: TRBV10-2

CDR3 protein: CAIRARAGDNSPLHF
clone size: -
V gene: TRBV10-3

CDR3 protein: CASSLARTANYGYTF
clone size: -
V gene: TRBV5-1

CDR3 protein: CASSVDGGLTEAFF
clone size: -
V gene: TRBV9

CDR3 protein: CASINGAGYNQPQHF
clone size: -
V gene: TRBV6-5

CDR3 protein: CASHKAGVNTGELFF
clone size: once
V gene: TRBV5-6

CDR3 protein: CAYEGRETQYF
clone size: -
V gene: TRBV3-1/TRBV3-2

CDR3 protein: CASSLRQGAAGYTF
clone size: -
V gene: TRBV28